This T cell receptor beta chain came from a study of radiation and T cells in renal cell carcinoma. The time point: blood 2 weeks post-SBRT. Treatment noted: 15 Gy SBRT to primary tumor, nephrectomy 4 weeks later. General study results and limits: Top tumor clonotypes rose in blood 2 weeks post-radiation, then contracted.

Profiling relied on immunoSEQ multiplex PCR, and the TCRdb table lists in-frame clones only, not all of them. The sample lists 150,000 to 160,000 clones, 80% to 90% occurring once. The CDR3 contains 18 residues. Germline assignment: CDR1 SGHAT and CDR2 FQNNGV. Trimming left V 1 base short and J 2 bases short, with 20 bases between. This clone was seen only a few times. Its antigen is unknown. The chain carries TRBV11-2 and TRBJ1-2; weak D call: TRBD1 (5 bases). The sequence came from a woman in her forties or fifties with renal cell carcinoma. This sample comprised blood, obtained from a patient whose treatment included radiotherapy and nephrectomy. The CDR3 spells CASSLVGGFVAENYGYTF. CDR3 in DNA: TGTGCCAGCAGCTTAGTCGGGGGATTTGTCGCGGAAAACTATGGCTACACCTTC.